This T cell receptor beta chain was retrieved from a study of blood T cell repertoires in COVID-19. Study as a whole: Sites in the United States, Italy and Spain provided acute and convalescent COVID-19 samples. Sample material is recorded as cDNA or gDNA derived from T cells, B-cell-depleted T cells, or PBMCs.

Clones were read by immunoSEQ multiplex PCR, and TCRdb kept only the in-frame ones, dropping some. Of 130,000 to 150,000 clones in the sample, 88% were seen once. Per the germline V gene, CDR1 is SGHTA and CDR2 is FQGNSA. This CDR3 region has 14 residues. Germline trimming cut 5 bases from V and 4 bases from J; bases unmatched to any gene: 7. This chain uses TRBV7-2 with TRBJ1-2, with 7 bases matching TRBD1. The source material was peripheral blood. The source is a human donor in a cohort sampled during active COVID-19. The CDR3 bases are TGTGCCAGCAGCCCCGACAGGGACCTCTATGGCTACACCTTC. Its protein product is CASSPDRDLYGYTF.